The entry that follows covers one T cell receptor beta chain sequence. Its matching antigen is unknown. The sample belongs to a study of neurological immune-mediated disorders. Findings and limits, study-wide: HTLV-1-associated myelopathy had the most TCR clonal expansion, whereas multiple sclerosis had the least (lower than in healthy controls).

The time point was: longitudinal time-point 1 (baseline). Volunteers attending a blood bank in Maryland, USA, served as healthy controls. Germline V lookup: CDR1 WSHSY, CDR2 SAAADI. This CDR3 has 16 residues. J lost 3 bases, V lost 0 bases, and 2 bases had no gene match. TCRdb processed the 5' RACE reads anew with MiXCR; each CDR3 protein has one entry. In the table there are approximately 46,000 distinct CDR3 sequences, less than 12% of which are singletons. This receptor was taken from a woman in her 40s in good health. J is TRBJ2-3 and V is TRBV10-2, with 11 bases lining up with TRBD2. The specimen sequenced was PBMCs. CDR3 in DNA: TGCGCCAGCAGTGAGTCGTTAGCGGGAGGGACAGATACGCAGTATTTT. Its protein product is CASSESLAGGTDTQYF.